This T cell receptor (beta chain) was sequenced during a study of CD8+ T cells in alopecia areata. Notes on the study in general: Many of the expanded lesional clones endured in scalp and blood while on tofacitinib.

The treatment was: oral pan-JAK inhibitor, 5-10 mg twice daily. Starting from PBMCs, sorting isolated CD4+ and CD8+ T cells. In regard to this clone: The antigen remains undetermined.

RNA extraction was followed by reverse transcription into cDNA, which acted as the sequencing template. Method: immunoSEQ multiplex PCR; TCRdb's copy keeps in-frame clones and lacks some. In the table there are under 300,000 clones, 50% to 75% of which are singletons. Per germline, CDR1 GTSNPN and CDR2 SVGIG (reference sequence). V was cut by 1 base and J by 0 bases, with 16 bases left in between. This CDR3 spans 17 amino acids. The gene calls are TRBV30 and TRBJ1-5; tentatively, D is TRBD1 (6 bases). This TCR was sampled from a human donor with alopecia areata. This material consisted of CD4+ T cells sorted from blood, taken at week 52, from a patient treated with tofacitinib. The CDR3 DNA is TGTGCCTGGAGTGCAGTACGGGGGCCGAATAGCAATCAGCCCCAGCATTTT. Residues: CAWSAVRGPNSNQPQHF.